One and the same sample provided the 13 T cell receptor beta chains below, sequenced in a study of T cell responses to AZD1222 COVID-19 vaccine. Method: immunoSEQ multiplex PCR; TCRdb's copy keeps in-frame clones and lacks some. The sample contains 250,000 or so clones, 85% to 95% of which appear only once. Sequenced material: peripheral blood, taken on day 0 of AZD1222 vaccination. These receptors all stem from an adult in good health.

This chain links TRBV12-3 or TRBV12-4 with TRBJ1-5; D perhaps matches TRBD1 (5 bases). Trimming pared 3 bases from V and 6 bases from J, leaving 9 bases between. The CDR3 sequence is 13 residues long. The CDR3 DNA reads TGTGCCAGCAGTTTGTGGGGGAGTCAGCCCCAGCATTTT. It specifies CASSLWGSQPQHF.

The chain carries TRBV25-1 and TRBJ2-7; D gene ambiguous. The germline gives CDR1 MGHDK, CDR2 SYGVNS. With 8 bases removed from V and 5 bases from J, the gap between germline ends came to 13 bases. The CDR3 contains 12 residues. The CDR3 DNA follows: TGTGCCAGCTCTGGACGGTCCAACGAGCAGTACTTC. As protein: CASSGRSNEQYF.

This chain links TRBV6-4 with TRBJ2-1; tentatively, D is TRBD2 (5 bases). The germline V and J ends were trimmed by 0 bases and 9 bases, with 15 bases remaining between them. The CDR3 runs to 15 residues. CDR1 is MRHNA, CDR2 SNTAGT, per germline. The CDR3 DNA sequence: TGTGCCAGCAGTGACTCGAGCGGCGTCCCGGGTGAGCAGTTCTTC. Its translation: CASSDSSGVPGEQFF.

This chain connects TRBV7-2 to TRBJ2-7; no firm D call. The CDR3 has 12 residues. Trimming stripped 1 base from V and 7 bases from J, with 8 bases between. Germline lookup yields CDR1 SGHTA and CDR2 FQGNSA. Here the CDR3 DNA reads TGTGCCAGCAGCTTAGAAGGAATGGAGCAGTACTTC. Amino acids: CASSLEGMEQYF.

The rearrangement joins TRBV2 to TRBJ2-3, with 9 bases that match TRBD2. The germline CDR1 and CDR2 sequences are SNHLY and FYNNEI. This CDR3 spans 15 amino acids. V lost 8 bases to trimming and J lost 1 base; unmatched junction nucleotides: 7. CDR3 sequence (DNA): TGTGCCAGCTCATACCCTAGCGGGGGCACAGATACGCAGTATTTT. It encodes CASSYPSGGTDTQYF. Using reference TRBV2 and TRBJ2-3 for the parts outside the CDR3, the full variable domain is EPEVTQTPSHQVTQMGQEVILRCVPISNHLYFYWYRQILGQKVEFLVSFYNNEISEKSEIFDDQFSVERPDGSNFTLKIRSTKLEDSAMYFCASSYPSGGTDTQYFGPGTRLTVL.

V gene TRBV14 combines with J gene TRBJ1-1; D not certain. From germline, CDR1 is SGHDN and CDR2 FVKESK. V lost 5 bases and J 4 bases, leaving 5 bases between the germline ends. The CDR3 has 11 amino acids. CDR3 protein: CASSEGTEAFF. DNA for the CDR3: TGTGCCAGCAGCGAAGGCACTGAAGCTTTCTTT.

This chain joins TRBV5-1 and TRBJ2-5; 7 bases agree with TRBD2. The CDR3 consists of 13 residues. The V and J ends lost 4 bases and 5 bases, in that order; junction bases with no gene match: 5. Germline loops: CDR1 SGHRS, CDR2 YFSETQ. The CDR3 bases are TGCGCCAGCAGCCCCGGACTAGAGGAGACCCAGTACTTC. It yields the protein CASSPGLEETQYF.

Written as DNA, the CDR3 is TGTGCCAGCAGTGAAGGGAGGGCAGTGGTTGGGTACGAGCAGTACTTC. It codes for CASSEGRAVVGYEQYF. This chain links TRBV2 with TRBJ2-7; tentatively, D is TRBD2 (6 bases). Germline CDR1 is SNHLY and CDR2 is FYNNEI. The CDR3 is made up of 16 amino acids. V gave up 1 base and J gave up 4 bases, with 17 bases separating them. The variable domain in full, with the rest retrieved from reference TRBV2 and TRBJ2-7, is EPEVTQTPSHQVTQMGQEVILRCVPISNHLYFYWYRQILGQKVEFLVSFYNNEISEKSEIFDDQFSVERPDGSNFTLKIRSTKLEDSAMYFCASSEGRAVVGYEQYFGPGTRLTVT.

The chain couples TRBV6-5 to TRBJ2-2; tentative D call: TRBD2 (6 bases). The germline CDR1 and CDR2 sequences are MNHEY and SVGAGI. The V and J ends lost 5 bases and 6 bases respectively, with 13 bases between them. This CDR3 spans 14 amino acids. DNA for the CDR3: TGTGCCAGCAGTACGACTAGTGTGGCCGGGGAGCTGTTTTTT. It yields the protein CASSTTSVAGELFF.

CDR3 DNA: TGTGCCAGCAGCCCAACGAGCAACTATGGCTACACCTTC. Protein: CASSPTSNYGYTF. The V call is TRBV3-1 (or the pseudogene TRBV3-2), the J call TRBJ1-2; the D is unclear. The CDR3 extends over 13 amino acids. Trimming pared 4 bases from V and 2 bases from J, leaving 8 bases between. CDR1 and CDR2 (germline): LGHDT, YNNKEL (reference sequence).

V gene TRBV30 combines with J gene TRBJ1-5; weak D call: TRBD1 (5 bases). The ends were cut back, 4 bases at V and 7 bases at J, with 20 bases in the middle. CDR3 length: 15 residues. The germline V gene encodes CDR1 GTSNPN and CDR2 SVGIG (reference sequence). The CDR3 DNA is TGTGCCTGGATGACTGCAGGGAGTGGAGGCCAGCCCCAGCATTTT. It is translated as CAWMTAGSGGQPQHF. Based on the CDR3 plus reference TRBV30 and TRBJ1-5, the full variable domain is SQTIHQWPATLVQPVGSPLSLECTVEGTSNPNLYWYRQAAGRGLQLLFYSVGIGQISSEVPQNLSASRPQDRQFILSSKKLLLSDSGFYLCAWMTAGSGGQPQHFGDGTRLSIL.

CDR3 sequence: CASSGGTSGSWTGELFF. The CDR3 DNA sequence: TGTGCCAGCAGCGGCGGGACTAGCGGGAGTTGGACCGGGGAGCTGTTTTTT. The chain has TRBV5-4 and TRBJ2-2; the match to TRBD2 covers 14 bases. CDR1 is SGHNT, CDR2 YYREEE, per germline (reference sequence). V lost 4 bases to trimming and J lost 5 bases; unmatched junction nucleotides: 7. There are 17 residues in the CDR3. The full variable domain, rest sourced from reference TRBV5-4 and TRBJ2-2, is ETGVTQSPTHLIKTRGQQVTLRCSSQSGHNTVSWYQQALGQGPQFIFQYYREEENGRGNFPPRFSGLQFPNYSSELNVNALELDDSALYLCASSGGTSGSWTGELFFGEGSRLTVL.

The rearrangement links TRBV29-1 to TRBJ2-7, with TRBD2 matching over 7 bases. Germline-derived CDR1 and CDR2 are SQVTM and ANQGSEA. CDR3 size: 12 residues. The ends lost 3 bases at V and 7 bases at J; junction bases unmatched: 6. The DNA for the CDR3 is TGCAGCGTTGAGGTCAGGGAGGGTGAGCAGTACTTC. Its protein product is CSVEVREGEQYF.